This TCR beta chain was recovered during a study of blood T cells in healthy people across ages. Overall study findings and caveats: Diversity was estimated from one million T cells, and these estimates were considered underestimates.

V was clipped by 4 bases and J by 5 bases, with 11 bases between them. Looked up from germline, CDR1 is SQVTM and CDR2 is ANQGSEA. The CDR3 consists of 13 residues. This clonotype has only a few counts. Its antigen is as yet unknown. The authors ran a second PCR of roughly 6 to 12 cycles using a sample-barcoded 5' primer and a J-beta primer mix. One entry per CDR3 protein results from TCRdb running MiXCR on the 5' RACE reads. Of 1.5 million to 2 million distinct CDR3 sequences listed, 28% are singletons. Sequencing used blood. The receptor was derived from a woman younger than 45 in good health. The chain uses TRBV29-1 and TRBJ2-2; TRBD1 or TRBD2 may be the D gene (6 bases each). The CDR3 loop is CSVGGGQTGELFF. The CDR3 region has the DNA TGCAGCGTTGGTGGGGGGCAAACCGGGGAGCTGTTTTTT.